A selection of T cell receptor beta chains follows, all from one sample in a study of T cells after posttransplantation cyclophosphamide. Profiling relied on immunoSEQ multiplex PCR, and the TCRdb table lists in-frame clones only, not all of them. This table has tens of thousands of clones, around 93% appearing once. Sequenced sample: PBMCs. All receptors come from a woman in her twenties or thirties in good health and a related stem cell transplant donor. Each CDR3 is given with its conserved first and last residue.

TRBV7-2	TRBJ1-5	13	CASSQYRDQPQHF
TRBV4-3	TRBJ1-2	15	CASSQDGGSYYGYTF
TRBV7-3	TRBJ1-2	16	CASSLNGQGVDYGYTF
TRBV5-1	TRBJ2-7	13	CASSWDISYEQYF
TRBV5-6	TRBJ2-7	15	CASSSIADGPYEQYF
TRBV19	TRBJ1-1	11	CASSRGAEAFF
TRBV2	TRBJ2-1	16	CASSLGLAGARWEQFF
TRBV6-4	TRBJ1-6	13	CASSELLDSPLHF
TRBV2	TRBJ1-1	14	CARGGVVRATEAFF
TRBV4-3	TRBJ2-7	16	CASSQNPLAGAGEQYF
TRBV5-4	TRBJ2-3	14	CASSLEDRSDTQYF
TRBV4-3	-	15	CASSQLAGGRYEQYF
TRBV6-1	TRBJ1-2	15	CASSTMWTGGYGYTF
TRBV6-5	TRBJ1-3	15	CASSGSGGSGNTIYF
TRBV4-3	TRBJ2-1	13	CASSQDWARPQFF
TRBV7-2	TRBJ1-1	11	CASSSYTEAFF
TRBV4-3	TRBJ2-2	13	CASSQETNGELFF
TRBV6-6	TRBJ2-5	14	CASSERGAGETQYF
TRBV5-6	TRBJ1-2	13	CASGVQGTYGYTF
TRBV2	TRBJ2-7	14	CASRVGTVGYEQYF
TRBV28	TRBJ1-6	15	CASSLEPLRNSPLHF
TRBV10-2	TRBJ1-5	18	CASSEIGGRRYSNQPQHF